The TCR beta chain under discussion was sequenced for a study of brain T cells in children with intractable seizures. The CDR3 sequence is 15 residues long. Trimming left V 3 bases short and J 4 bases short, with 16 bases between. Germline-derived CDR1 and CDR2 are DFQATT and SNEGSKA (reference sequence). Repertoires were generated with immunoSEQ multiplex PCR, while TCRdb's copy carries only in-frame clones and drops some. The sample contains 340,000 or so clones, over 90% of which appear only once. The time point was: blood from clinic visit 5 months post-surgery; TSC patient then seizure free. This receptor was obtained from a boy under two years old with tuberous sclerosis and intractable seizures. The sample here was peripheral blood, taken approximately 5 months after surgery. The chain uses TRBV20-1 and TRBJ2-1; weak D call: TRBD2 (5 bases). CDR3 sequence: CSASNPSLKYNEQFF. The CDR3 bases are TGCAGTGCTAGTAATCCTAGCCTTAAATACAATGAGCAGTTCTTC.